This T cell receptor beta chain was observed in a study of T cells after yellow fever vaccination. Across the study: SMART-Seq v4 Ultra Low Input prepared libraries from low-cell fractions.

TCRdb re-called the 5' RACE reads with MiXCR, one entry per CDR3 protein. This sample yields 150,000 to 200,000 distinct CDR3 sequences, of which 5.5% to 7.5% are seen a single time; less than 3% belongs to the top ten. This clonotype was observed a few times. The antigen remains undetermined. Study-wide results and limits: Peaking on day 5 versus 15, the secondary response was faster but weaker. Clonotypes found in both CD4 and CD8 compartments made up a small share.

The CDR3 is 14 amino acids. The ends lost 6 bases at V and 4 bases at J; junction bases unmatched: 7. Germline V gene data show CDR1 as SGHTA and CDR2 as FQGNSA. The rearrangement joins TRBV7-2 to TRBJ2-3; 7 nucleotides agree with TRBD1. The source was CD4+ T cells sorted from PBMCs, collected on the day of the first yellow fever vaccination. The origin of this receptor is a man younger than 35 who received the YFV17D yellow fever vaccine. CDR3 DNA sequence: TGTGCCAGCAGACGCACAGGGGATCCAGATACGCAGTATTTT. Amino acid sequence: CASRRTGDPDTQYF. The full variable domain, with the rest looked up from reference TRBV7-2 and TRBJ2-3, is GAGVSQSPSNKVTEKGKDVELRCDPISGHTALYWYRQSLGQGLEFLIYFQGNSAPDKSGLPSDRFSAERTGGSVSTLTIQRTQQEDSAVYLCASRRTGDPDTQYFGPGTRLTVL.